Given below is one T cell receptor beta chain in context. There is no known antigen for this receptor. Per-base qualities were not stored, and no clone one base away is much larger. In the germline V gene, CDR1 corresponds to SGHNT and CDR2 to YENEEA. Spanning cysteine to phenylalanine, the CDR3 consists of 13 amino acids. Only the CDR3 DNA stays, 39 bases, in frame from base 1. V gives up 5 bases and J gives up 4 bases, and the segment between their germline ends measures 10 bases. The trial excluded patients who had a history of autoimmune disease or who were on systemic immunosuppression. Peripheral blood for TCR sequencing was collected from all dose cohorts at baseline, on cycle 4 day 1, and on cycle 7 day 1. The samples were taken from a phase I, first-in-human, multicenter, open-label dose-escalation trial of ivuxolimab. Adults with locally advanced or metastatic melanoma, renal cell, hepatocellular, or head and neck squamous cell carcinoma were enrolled in the trial. Before TCR sequencing, CD4+ and CD8+ T cells were separately sorted from peripheral blood.

The entry originates in a study of OX40 agonist ivuxolimab in advanced cancers. The study in broad terms: The costimulatory receptor OX40 (CD134) was targeted by ivuxolimab, a fully human IgG2 agonistic monoclonal antibody. In the dose-escalation cohort, more than 75% of patients were male, and the mean age was approximately 60 years, with a range of roughly 20 to 80. Partial responses were achieved by three dose-escalation patients, of whom one had hepatocellular carcinoma and two had cutaneous melanoma. Intravenous ivuxolimab was administered to patients every 2 weeks at six dose levels: 0.01, 0.1, 0.3, 1.5, 3 and 10 mg/kg. The paper covers the monotherapy dose-escalation part of the phase I ivuxolimab trial, which included N ≈ 52 patients. Patients were allowed to have had prior anti-PD-1, anti-PD-L1 or anti-CTLA-4 therapy, and around 41% of the dose-escalation patients had previously received checkpoint inhibitors. The point of sequencing TCRbeta in the periphery was to test whether ivuxolimab changed TCR sequence diversity and drove clonal T-cell expansion. Of the approximately 53 patients in dose escalation, approximately 20 had hepatocellular carcinoma, about 15 had melanoma, 9 had renal cell carcinoma and 9 had head and neck cancer. General conclusions and limits of the study: At doses of 0.1 to 3.0 mg/kg, clonal expansion of both CD4+ and CD8+ T cells in blood was seen between baseline and week 6. In partial responders in the 0.1-3.0 mg/kg groups, normalized peripheral clonal expansion was found to be among the lowest, especially among CD8+ T cells. The antigen specificity of the clonally expanded peripheral T cells was not determined. Low levels of normalized T-cell clonal expansion were also seen in some nonresponding patients. On average, CD8+ T cells showed more expanded clones than CD4+ T cells after ivuxolimab.

To sequence the TCRbeta CDR3 region, genomic DNA was isolated from the sorted cells. The immunoSEQ Assay was used to sequence the TCRbeta CDR3 regions. This immuneACCESS table, as held by TCRdb, lists in-frame sequences with V and J called but not all clones. Of the missing ones, under half trace to an unresolved V gene in checked studies; the others have no known cause. Within this sample are tens of thousands of clones, with 70% to 90% of them counted one time only. The ten largest clones represent approximately 0.8% of the sample. The source is an adult with an advanced solid tumor such as melanoma, head and neck, liver or kidney cancer. Sequencing used CD4+ or CD8+ T cells sorted from blood, obtained in a trial of the OX40 agonist ivuxolimab. The V gene is TRBV11-3 and the J gene is TRBJ2-3, and possibly TRBD2, on 5 matching bases. Here is the DNA: TGTGCCAGCAGCCCCCGGGGATCAGATACGCAGTATTTT. It is translated as CASSPRGSDTQYF.